The present T cell receptor (beta chain) was sequenced within a study of cytomegalovirus exposure and HLA in healthy donors. V was clipped by 0 bases and J by 5 bases; unmatched bases: 15. This CDR3 has 20 residues. Germline V gene data show CDR1 as LGHNA and CDR2 as YNFKEQ. Study outcomes and limitations: Equally common other TCR beta chains were less clonally expanded than HLA-associated ones, a later analysis found. In an earlier analysis, about 87% or about 30%: the productive usage of most TCR beta V segments. Presence/absence comparisons presumed near-even sequencing depth among donors.

This clone has a single count. What it binds is not known. 60 Vbeta and 13 Jbeta primers were used in PCR. Assay used: immunoSEQ multiplex PCR; TCRdb lists only in-frame clones, some missing. The sample lists hundreds of thousands of clones, roughly 84% occurring once. This clonotype originated in a girl between 10 and 17 years old in good health and CMV-seronegative. The V call is TRBV4-2, the J call TRBJ2-3; TRBD2 matches 12 bases. The sequencing input was PBMCs. As DNA, the CDR3 is TGTGCCAGCAGCCAAGATGGGAGGCGGGCTAGCGGGGGGGCGGGAGATACGCAGTATTTT. Its translation: CASSQDGRRASGGAGDTQYF.